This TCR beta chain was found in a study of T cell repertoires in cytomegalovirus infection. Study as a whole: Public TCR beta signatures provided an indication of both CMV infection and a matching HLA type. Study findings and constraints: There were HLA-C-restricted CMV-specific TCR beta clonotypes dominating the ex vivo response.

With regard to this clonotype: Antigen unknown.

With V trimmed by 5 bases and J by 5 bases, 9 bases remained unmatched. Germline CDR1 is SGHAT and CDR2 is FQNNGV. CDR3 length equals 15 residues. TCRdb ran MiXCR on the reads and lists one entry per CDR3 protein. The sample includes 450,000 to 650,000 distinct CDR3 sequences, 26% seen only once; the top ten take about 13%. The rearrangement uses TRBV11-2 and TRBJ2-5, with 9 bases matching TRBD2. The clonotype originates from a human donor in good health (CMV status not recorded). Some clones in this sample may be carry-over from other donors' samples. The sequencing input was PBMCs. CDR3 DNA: TGTGCCAGCAGCGCGGGGCTAGCGGGATCGGAGACCCAGTACTTC. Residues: CASSAGLAGSETQYF.